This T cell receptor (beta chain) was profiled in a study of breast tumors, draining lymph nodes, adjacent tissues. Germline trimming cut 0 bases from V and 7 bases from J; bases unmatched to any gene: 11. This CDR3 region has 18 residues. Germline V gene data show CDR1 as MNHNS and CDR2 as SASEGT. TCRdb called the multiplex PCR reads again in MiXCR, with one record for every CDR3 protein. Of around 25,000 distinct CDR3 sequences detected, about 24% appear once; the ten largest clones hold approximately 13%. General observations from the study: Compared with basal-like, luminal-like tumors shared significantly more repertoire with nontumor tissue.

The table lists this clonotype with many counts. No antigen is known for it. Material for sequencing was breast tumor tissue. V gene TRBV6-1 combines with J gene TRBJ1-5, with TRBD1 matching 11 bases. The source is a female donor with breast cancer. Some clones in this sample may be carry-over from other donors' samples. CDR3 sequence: CASSEAPVGGQGGQPQHF. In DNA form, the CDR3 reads TGTGCCAGCAGTGAAGCGCCTGTGGGGGGACAGGGGGGGCAGCCCCAGCATTTT.